What follows is one T cell receptor beta chain and its context. There was relapse after autologous stem cell transplantation in every patient, and there was variation in brentuximab vedotin exposure. The patients, who had relapsed/refractory classical Hodgkin lymphoma, achieved best responses of complete response, partial response or progressive disease. The CDR3 totals 17 residues. Trimming at V came to 3 bases and at J to 0 bases, leaving 8 bases not matched to a gene. CDR1 SGDLS and CDR2 YYNGEE come from the germline V gene. The entry originates in a study of PD-1 blockade in classical Hodgkin lymphoma. Method: immunoSEQ multiplex PCR; TCRdb's copy keeps in-frame clones and lacks some. The sample records around 4,000 clones, 70% to 75% being singletons.

This rearrangement joins TRBV9 to TRBJ2-4, with TRBD1 matching 8 bases. The clonotype originates from a human donor with classical Hodgkin lymphoma. The sample consisted of peripheral blood mononuclear cells (PBMCs), taken at baseline. The chain's CDR3 is CASSELTGVLAKNIQYF. In nucleotides, the CDR3 is TGTGCCAGCAGCGAACTGACAGGGGTATTAGCCAAAAACATTCAGTACTTC. The variable domain in full, with the rest retrieved from reference TRBV9 and TRBJ2-4, is DSGVTQTPKHLITATGQRVTLRCSPRSGDLSVYWYQQSLDQGLQFLIQYYNGEERAKGNILERFSAQQFPDLHSELNLSSLELGDSALYFCASSELTGVLAKNIQYFGAGTRLSVL.